This TCR beta chain appears in the sequencing data of a study of blood T cells in healthy people across ages. This CDR3 is built from 15 residues. Looked up from germline, CDR1 is DFQATT and CDR2 is SNEGSKA (reference sequence). V lost 3 bases and J 4 bases, leaving 17 bases between the germline ends. A J-beta primer mix and a sample-barcoded 5' primer were used in a second PCR of about 7 to 11 cycles. TCRdb re-called the 5' RACE reads through MiXCR, storing one row per CDR3 protein. The table records about a million distinct CDR3 sequences, 48% of them present only once. The TCR comes from a man aged 25-45 years in good health. The chain uses TRBV20-1 and TRBJ2-3; D possibly corresponds to TRBD2 (6 bases). Specimen: blood. CDR3 coding DNA: TGCAGTGCTAGTGGAGGGAGAGGGGTAGCAGATACGCAGTATTTT. As protein: CSASGGRGVADTQYF.